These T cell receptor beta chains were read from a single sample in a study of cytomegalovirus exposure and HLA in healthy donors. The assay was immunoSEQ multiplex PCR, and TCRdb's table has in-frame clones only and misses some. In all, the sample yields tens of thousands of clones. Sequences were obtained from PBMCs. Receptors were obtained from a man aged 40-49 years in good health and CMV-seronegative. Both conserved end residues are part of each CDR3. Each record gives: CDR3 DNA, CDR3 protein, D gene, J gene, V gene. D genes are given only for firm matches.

TGTGCCAGCTCACCAAGGGGCAAGGATAATTCACCCCTCCACTTT | CASSPRGKDNSPLHF | - | TRBJ1-6 | TRBV18
TGTGCCAGCAGTGAATTGGGGACAGGGGGCCAAGAGACCCAGTACTTC | CASSELGTGGQETQYF | TRBD1 | TRBJ2-5 | TRBV25-1
TGCAGCGCTGCGGACAGAGCCTCTGGAAACACCATATATTTT | CSAADRASGNTIYF | - | TRBJ1-3 | TRBV29-1
TGTGCCAGCAGTGCAGGGGGCGCGGTCTATGGCTACACCTTC | CASSAGGAVYGYTF | TRBD1 | TRBJ1-2 | TRBV25-1
TGTGCCAGCAGCCTTACTAGCGGGGGCTACGAGCAGTACTTC | CASSLTSGGYEQYF | TRBD2 | TRBJ2-7 | TRBV28
TGTGCCAGCTCCGCTTTGCGGGGGAACCTCTATGGCTACACCTTC | CASSALRGNLYGYTF | - | TRBJ1-2 | TRBV11-2
TGTGCCAGCAGTACCACAGGGGTGAATTCACCCCTCCACTTT | CASSTTGVNSPLHF | TRBD1 | TRBJ1-6 | TRBV2
TGTGCCAGCAGTTTGGGAAGGGGAGAAAAACTGTTTTTT | CASSLGRGEKLFF | - | TRBJ1-4 | TRBV6-5
TGTGCCAGTAGCGACCGGACAGGGGATGAGCAGTTCTTC | CASSDRTGDEQFF | TRBD1 | TRBJ2-1 | TRBV19
TGCGCCAGCAGCTATGGCGGCGGGGTTTACGAGCAGTACTTC | CASSYGGGVYEQYF | - | TRBJ2-7 | TRBV5-1
TGTGCCAGCAGTGAGAGGACGGCCCTAAGCGGCACCGGGGAGCTGTTTTTT | CASSERTALSGTGELFF | - | TRBJ2-2 | TRBV2
TGTGCCTGGAGTGTATCCGTCTACGAGCAGTACTTC | CAWSVSVYEQYF | - | TRBJ2-7 | TRBV30
TGTGCCAGCGGTGAAGTTCGCGAGCAGTACTTC | CASGEVREQYF | - | TRBJ2-7 | TRBV6-1
TGTGCCAGCCTTGACAGGGTTTATCAGCCCCAGCATTTT | CASLDRVYQPQHF | TRBD1 | TRBJ1-5 | TRBV6-4
TGTGCCAGCAGCTTGGACGCAGGGGGCGGCTATGGCTACACCTTC | CASSLDAGGGYGYTF | TRBD1 | TRBJ1-2 | TRBV5-6
TGTGCCAGCAGTTACATGGGACAGGGCAACGAGCAGTACTTC | CASSYMGQGNEQYF | TRBD1 | TRBJ2-7 | TRBV6-6